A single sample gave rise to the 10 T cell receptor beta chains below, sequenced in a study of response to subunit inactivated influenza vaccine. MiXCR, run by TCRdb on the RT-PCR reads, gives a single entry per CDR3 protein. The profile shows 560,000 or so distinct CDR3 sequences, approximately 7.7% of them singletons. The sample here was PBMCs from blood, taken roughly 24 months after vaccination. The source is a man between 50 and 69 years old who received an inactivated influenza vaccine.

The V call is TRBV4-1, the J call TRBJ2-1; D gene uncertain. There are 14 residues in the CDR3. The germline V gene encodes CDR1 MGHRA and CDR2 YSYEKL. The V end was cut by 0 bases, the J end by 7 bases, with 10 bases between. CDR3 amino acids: CASSQDANLNEQFF. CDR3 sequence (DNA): TGCGCCAGCAGCCAAGATGCCAACCTGAATGAGCAGTTCTTC.

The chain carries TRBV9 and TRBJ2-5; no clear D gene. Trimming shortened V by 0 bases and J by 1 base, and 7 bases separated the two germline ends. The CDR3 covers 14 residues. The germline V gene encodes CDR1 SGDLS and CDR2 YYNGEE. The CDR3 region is CASSVGPIQETQYF. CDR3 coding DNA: TGTGCCAGCAGCGTAGGACCTATCCAAGAGACCCAGTACTTC. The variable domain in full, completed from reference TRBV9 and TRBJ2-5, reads DSGVTQTPKHLITATGQRVTLRCSPRSGDLSVYWYQQSLDQGLQFLIQYYNGEERAKGNILERFSAQQFPDLHSELNLSSLELGDSALYFCASSVGPIQETQYFGPGTRLLVL.

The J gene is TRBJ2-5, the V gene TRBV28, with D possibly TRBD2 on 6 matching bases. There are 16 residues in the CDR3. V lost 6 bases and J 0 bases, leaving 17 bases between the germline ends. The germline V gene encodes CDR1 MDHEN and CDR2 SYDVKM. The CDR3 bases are TGTGCCAGCAGCCGGCGGGACTCTTTGTACCAAGAGACCCAGTACTTC. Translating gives CASSRRDSLYQETQYF.

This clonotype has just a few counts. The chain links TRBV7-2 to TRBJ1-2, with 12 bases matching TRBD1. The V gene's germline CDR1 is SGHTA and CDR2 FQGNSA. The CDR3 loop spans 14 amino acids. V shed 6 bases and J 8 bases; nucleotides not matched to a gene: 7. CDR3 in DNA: TGTGCCAGCAGTCGGGACAGGGGGCGAGGAGGCTACACCTTC. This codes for CASSRDRGRGGYTF.

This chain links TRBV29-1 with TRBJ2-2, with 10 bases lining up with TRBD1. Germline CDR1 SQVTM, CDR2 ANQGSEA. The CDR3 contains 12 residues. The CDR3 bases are TGCGCACGACAGGGGGCATCCGGGGAGCTGTTTTTT. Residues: CARQGASGELFF.

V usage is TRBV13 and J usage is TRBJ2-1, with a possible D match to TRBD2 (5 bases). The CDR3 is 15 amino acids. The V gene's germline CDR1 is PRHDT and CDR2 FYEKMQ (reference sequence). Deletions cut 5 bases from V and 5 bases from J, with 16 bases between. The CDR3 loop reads CASSPSSRGHNEQFF. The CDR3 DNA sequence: TGTGCCAGCAGCCCCTCTTCGAGAGGGCACAATGAGCAGTTCTTC.

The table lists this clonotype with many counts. The chain's CDR3 is CASSYRDPGTDTQYF. The DNA for the CDR3 is TGTGCCAGCAGTTACCGGGACCCAGGCACAGATACGCAGTATTTT. V usage is TRBV6-5 and J usage is TRBJ2-3; either TRBD1 or TRBD2 may fit D (5 bases each). Trimming left V 2 bases short and J 1 base short, with 10 bases between. The length of the CDR3 is 15 residues. Germline lookup yields CDR1 MNHEY and CDR2 SVGAGI.

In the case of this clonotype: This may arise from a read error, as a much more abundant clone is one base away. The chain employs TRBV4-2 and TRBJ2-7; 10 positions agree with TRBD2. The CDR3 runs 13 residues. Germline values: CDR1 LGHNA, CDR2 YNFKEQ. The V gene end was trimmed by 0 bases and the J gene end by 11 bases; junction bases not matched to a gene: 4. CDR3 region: CASSQDTSGEEYF. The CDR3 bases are TGTGCCAGCAGCCAAGATACTAGCGGGGAGGAGTACTTC.

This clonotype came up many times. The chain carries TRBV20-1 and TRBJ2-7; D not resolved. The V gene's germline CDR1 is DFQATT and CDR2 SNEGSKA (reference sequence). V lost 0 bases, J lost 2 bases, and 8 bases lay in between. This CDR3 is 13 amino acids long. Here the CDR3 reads CSARDDTTYEQYF. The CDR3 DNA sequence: TGCAGTGCTAGAGATGACACCACCTACGAGCAGTACTTC.

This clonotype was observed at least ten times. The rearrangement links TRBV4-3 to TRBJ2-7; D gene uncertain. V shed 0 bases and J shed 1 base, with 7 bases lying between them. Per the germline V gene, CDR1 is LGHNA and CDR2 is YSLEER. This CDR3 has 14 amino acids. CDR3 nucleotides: TGCGCCAGCAGCCAAGATAGGGATTCCTACGAGCAGTACTTC. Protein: CASSQDRDSYEQYF.